This paragraph covers one T cell receptor (beta chain) sequence. This clonotype was counted many times. Its antigen target is currently unknown. Base qualities are not provided; no much larger clone lies one nucleotide away. These data belong to a study of neurological immune-mediated disorders (dated by TCRdb to the late 2010s). Regarding the research as a whole: The study compared peripheral blood TCR-beta repertoires of HTLV-I-associated myelopathy (HAM/TSP) patients, multiple sclerosis patients and healthy controls using UMI-based sequencing. The cohort included around 70 subjects: approximately 14 with HAM/TSP, approximately 34 with multiple sclerosis, and some 20 healthy controls. The approximately 110 TCR-beta libraries covered PBMC samples along with longitudinal samples, technical triplicates, and paired sorted CD4+ and CD8+ T-cell subsets. Overall study results and their limits: Across subjects, expanded clones never shared an identical CDR3 amino acid sequence, which suggests that the TCR-beta repertoires in every group were private. The highest TCR clonal expansion was observed in HAM/TSP patients, whereas the lowest was observed in MS patients, even when compared with healthy controls.

Healthy controls were blood bank volunteers in Maryland, USA. For unsorted PBMC libraries, 2 million PBMCs were used after storage in RNAlater at -80 degrees C until RNA extraction. PBMCs were separated from peripheral blood using Ficoll-Hypaque density gradient centrifugation and then cryopreserved in liquid nitrogen. cDNA was synthesized by template-switch 5'RACE using a primer with a 10-nucleotide random unique molecular identifier that tagged each TCR transcript. Over 160 million TCR-beta sequences, covering 15-18 subjects, were produced in each sequencing run. Total RNA was extracted with the RNeasy kit. TCR-beta VDJ regions were amplified with primers for the TCR constant region and the 5'RACE anchor, using the KAPA Real-time Library Amplification kit. A first PCR added sample indexes and Illumina adaptors, and a second PCR then raised library yield. After purification with Ampure beads, the TCR product of roughly 650 bp was size-selected on a 2% E-gel SizeSelection system. Before pooling, library quality was checked on a Bioanalyzer, concentration was measured with Qubit, and libraries were quantified with the Kapa Library Quantification kit. Paired-end 2 x 150 bp sequencing of the libraries was performed on an Illumina HiSeq 2500. To increase sequence diversity, about 25-31% phiX was spiked into each library pool. The source study handled its data this way. Quality-filtered reads were processed with the UMI-based MiGEC pipeline, and over 80% of raw TCR sequences were removed by the MiGEC pipeline during error correction. VDJ genes were aligned to IMGT germline references, and clonotypes were defined by unique CDR3 amino acid sequence plus V-J genes. Clonal expansion, Shannon diversity and CDR3 relatedness (CalcPairwiseDistances, ClusterSamples) were evaluated with VDJtools, and phylogenetic trees were built with CLCbio workbench. Clones with at least 8 unique UMIs were defined as expanded, with this threshold being based on coefficient-of-variation modelling across technical triplicates. Using fastp at Q25 and MiXCR, TCRdb reprocessed the public reads and kept productive beta chains. Here each entry gathers all rows of one CDR3 protein and keeps the most common genes and DNA. TCRdb, not the authors, supplied the V and J calls. This sample lists under 85,000 distinct CDR3 sequences; 10% were detected once. The ten biggest clones cover 1.8% of the sample.

Trimming takes 6 bases from V and 6 bases from J, and the germline ends sit 21 bases apart. From cysteine to phenylalanine, the CDR3 is 15 amino acids long. Kept here is only the CDR3 DNA, which spans 45 bases and is read in frame from base 1. Per the germline V gene, MNHEY is the CDR1 and SVGAGI is the CDR2. The source is a man aged 40-49 years in good health. The chain links TRBV6-5 with TRBJ2-7, and TRBD1 may be the D gene, going by 6 matching bases. The sequencing sample was made of PBMCs. The encoded CDR3 is CASSRQVPSPVEQYF. The bases are TGTGCCAGCAGCCGACAGGTCCCTTCACCGGTCGAGCAGTACTTC.